These T cell receptor beta chains were read from a single sample in a study of blood T cells in healthy people across ages. TCRdb fed the 5' RACE reads into MiXCR, producing one record per CDR3 protein. The sample yields 850,000 or so distinct CDR3 sequences, 29% seen once. The sample comprised blood. The receptors come from a woman of 80 years or more in good health. Each CDR3 is given with its conserved first and last residue. The D gene is left open where the match is weak. The size entry is marked missing in some rows and otherwise reads once, few, many or a size class.

d_gene	v_gene	abundance	j_gene	CDR3aa	CDR3nt
-	TRBV6-5	few	TRBJ1-6	CAGSRDVNNSPLHF	TGTGCCGGCAGCAGGGATGTTAATAATTCACCCCTCCACTTT
-	TRBV29-1	-	TRBJ1-1	CSVSRPGRVMNTEAFF	TGCAGCGTGAGTCGCCCGGGACGGGTGATGAACACTGAAGCTTTCTTT
-	TRBV6-5	-	TRBJ2-1	CTSSYGTPYNEQFF	TGTACCAGCAGTTACGGGACACCTTACAATGAGCAGTTCTTC
-	TRBV6-2/TRBV6-3	few	TRBJ1-2	CASNLRNNYGYTF	TGTGCCAGCAATCTAAGGAATAACTATGGCTACACCTTC
-	TRBV29-1	few	TRBJ1-1	CSVLPGTEAFF	TGCAGCGTTCTCCCGGGTACTGAAGCTTTCTTT
TRBD2	TRBV12-3/TRBV12-4	-	TRBJ2-1	CAIQTSGGAYNEQFF	TGTGCCATCCAGACGAGCGGGGGGGCCTACAATGAGCAGTTCTTC
-	TRBV20-1	-	TRBJ2-5	CSARDPRGIEEETQYF	TGCAGTGCTAGAGATCCTCGGGGGATTGAGGAAGAGACCCAGTACTTC
-	TRBV20-1	few	TRBJ1-1	CSASKDGNTEAFF	TGCAGTGCTAGCAAGGATGGGAACACTGAAGCTTTCTTT
-	TRBV12-3/TRBV12-4	many	TRBJ2-1	CASSSHNVREQFF	TGTGCCAGCAGTTCCCACAATGTGAGAGAGCAGTTCTTC
TRBD1	TRBV4-3	many	TRBJ2-5	CASSETGGETQYF	TGCGCCAGCAGCGAGACAGGGGGTGAGACCCAGTACTTC
-	TRBV7-2	many	TRBJ1-2	CASSAPSRGGYTF	TGTGCCAGCAGCGCCCCTTCGAGGGGCGGCTACACCTTC
TRBD2	TRBV5-1	once	TRBJ2-7	CASSFLREGGYEQYF	TGCGCCAGCAGCTTCCTCCGGGAGGGCGGATACGAGCAGTACTTC
-	TRBV20-1	many	TRBJ2-7	CSAQQGVSEQYF	TGCAGTGCTCAACAGGGAGTCAGCGAGCAGTACTTC
-	TRBV15	many	TRBJ2-7	CATSREGGSYEQYF	TGTGCCACCAGCAGAGAGGGGGGTTCCTACGAGCAGTACTTC
-	TRBV24-1	-	TRBJ1-4	CATSPGGREKLFF	TGTGCCACCAGCCCTGGGGGGCGCGAAAAACTGTTTTTT
TRBD2	TRBV5-1	-	TRBJ2-3	CASSLLAVGDTQYF	TGCGCCAGCAGCTTACTAGCGGTAGGGGATACGCAGTATTTT
-	TRBV11-2	few	TRBJ2-5	CASSPMRRPGETQYF	TGTGCCAGCAGCCCGATGCGTCGGCCTGGGGAGACCCAGTACTTC
-	TRBV7-9	-	TRBJ1-1	CASSFRGRLSTEAFF	TGTGCCAGCAGCTTCCGGGGCAGATTGTCCACTGAAGCTTTCTTT
-	TRBV7-9	many	TRBJ2-4	CASSKMDRVAKNIQYF	TGTGCCAGCAGCAAGATGGACAGAGTAGCCAAAAACATTCAGTACTTC
-	TRBV20-1	many	TRBJ2-1	CSASLAARTYNEQFF	TGCAGTGCTAGTTTAGCGGCCCGGACCTACAATGAGCAGTTCTTC
-	TRBV7-9	many	TRBJ2-7	CASSSGALFYEQYF	TGTGCCAGCAGCTCCGGGGCCCTGTTCTACGAGCAGTACTTC
TRBD2	TRBV7-2	many	TRBJ2-3	CASSLVGTRGTDTQYF	TGTGCCAGCAGCTTAGTAGGGACTAGGGGCACAGATACGCAGTATTTT
-	TRBV9	many	TRBJ2-5	CASSGGHPLETQYF	TGTGCCAGCAGCGGGGGACATCCGTTAGAGACCCAGTACTTC
TRBD1	TRBV28	few	TRBJ1-2	CASSLFRTGAGYTF	TGTGCCAGCAGTCTATTCCGGACAGGGGCTGGCTACACCTTC
-	TRBV5-1	-	TRBJ1-1	CASSILDANTEAFF	TGCGCCAGCAGCATCCTGGACGCGAACACTGAAGCTTTCTTT
-	TRBV5-1	many	TRBJ2-3	CASSLMVRAMDTDTQYF	TGCGCCAGCAGCTTAATGGTCAGAGCTATGGACACAGATACGCAGTATTTT
-	TRBV11-2	few	TRBJ1-1	CASSPPVQGGNTEAFF	TGTGCCAGCAGCCCCCCGGTACAAGGGGGAAACACTGAAGCTTTCTTT
TRBD1	TRBV4-3	-	TRBJ2-7	CAGSQDGTGGSYEQYF	TGCGCCGGCAGCCAAGACGGGACAGGGGGATCCTACGAGCAGTACTTC
-	TRBV6-5	few	TRBJ1-2	CASRVVGRYTF	TGTGCCAGCAGAGTGGTTGGTCGCTACACCTTC
-	TRBV30	-	TRBJ2-1	CAWSVTLGIPYNEQFF	TGTGCCTGGAGTGTAACATTGGGTATCCCCTACAATGAGCAGTTCTTC
-	TRBV28	-	TRBJ1-5	CAGSLPFSNQPQHF	TGTGCCGGCAGTTTACCGTTTAGCAATCAGCCCCAGCATTTT
-	TRBV30	-	TRBJ1-2	CAWSVGTNGYTF	TGTGCCTGGAGTGTCGGGACAAATGGCTACACCTTC
TRBD1	TRBV7-8	few	TRBJ2-7	CASSPRGQGTSYEQYF	TGTGCCAGCAGCCCGAGGGGACAGGGGACGTCCTACGAGCAGTACTTC
-	TRBV7-9	many	TRBJ2-1	CASSLPESNEQFF	TGTGCCAGCAGCTTACCAGAGTCCAATGAGCAGTTCTTC
TRBD2	TRBV27	few	TRBJ2-7	CASSYKPGLAGGPYEQYF	TGTGCCAGCAGTTACAAACCGGGACTAGCGGGGGGGCCCTACGAGCAGTACTTC
-	TRBV11-2	-	TRBJ1-1	CASSLETGSTEAFF	TGTGCCAGCAGCTTAGAAACAGGGAGCACTGAAGCTTTCTTT
-	TRBV30	few	TRBJ1-5	CAWSDAYQPQHF	TGTGCCTGGAGTGATGCTTATCAGCCCCAGCATTTT
-	TRBV5-1	many	TRBJ2-1	CASSLVTGTVNEQFF	TGCGCCAGCAGCTTGGTTACCGGTACAGTAAATGAGCAGTTCTTC
-	TRBV27	few	TRBJ1-4	CASSSLTNEKLFF	TGTGCCAGCAGTTCACTAACTAATGAAAAACTGTTTTTT
TRBD1	TRBV27	many	TRBJ2-1	CASSAPSRTGNEQFF	TGTGCCAGCAGTGCCCCTTCGCGGACAGGGAATGAGCAGTTCTTC